This TCR beta chain comes out of a study of shared clonotypes between healthy human individuals. The CDR3 length is 13 residues. The V and J ends lost 2 bases and 10 bases respectively, with 16 bases between them. CDR1 is GTSNPN and CDR2 is SVGIG in the germline V gene (reference sequence). This clone was recorded once. Assay used: immunoSEQ multiplex PCR; TCRdb lists only in-frame clones, some missing. Found here are about 2.3 million clones, 85% to 95% of them singletons; the top ten hold 0.39%. This sequence was found in a man younger than 35 in good health. Some clones in this sample may be carry-over from other donors' samples. The rearrangement uses TRBV30 and TRBJ2-3; D unclear. The sequencing sample was made of naive CD4+ T cells from PBMCs. Subset indicated: CD45RA+ positively selected. As DNA, the CDR3 is TGTGCCTGGAGTCCCGCCCGTAATCTAGCGCAGTATTTT. This encodes CAWSPARNLAQYF.